These 27 T cell receptor beta chains were all obtained from the same sample, sequenced in a study of PD-1 blockade in classical Hodgkin lymphoma. Time point described: cycle 4 day 1 (C4D1), after 6 weeks of nivolumab. Each and every patient relapsed after autologous stem cell transplantation, and patients got differing brentuximab vedotin exposure. The CD4+ T cells used were purified from thawed PBMCs through magnetic negative selection. TCRdb's table, derived via immunoSEQ multiplex PCR, lists solely in-frame clones and lacks some. The repertoire holds approximately 29,000 clones, approximately 80% seen once, with around 0.62% in the top ten. The sequencing used CD4+ T cells from blood, collected before the fourth cycle of nivolumab. These receptors originate from a human donor with classical Hodgkin lymphoma.

Written as DNA, the CDR3 is TGTGCCAGCAGCTTAGGTCTGGGGGCCTCCTACGAGCAGTACTTC. It yields the protein CASSLGLGASYEQYF. The chain is built from TRBV7-2 and TRBJ2-7; tentatively, D is TRBD1 (6 bases). V was cut by 1 base and J by 0 bases, with 10 bases left in between. CDR3 length: 15 residues. Germline lookup yields CDR1 SGHTA and CDR2 FQGNSA.

The chain joins TRBV5-4 to TRBJ2-1, with D possibly TRBD1 on 5 matching bases. The CDR3 has 14 residues. V was pared by 0 bases and J by 6 bases, with 10 bases between. Germline values: CDR1 SGHNT, CDR2 YYREEE (reference sequence). For the CDR3, the DNA is TGTGCCAGCAGCTTGGTTGGGGCCGGCAATGAGCAGTTCTTC. Its translation is CASSLVGAGNEQFF.

V gene TRBV6-5 combines with J gene TRBJ2-7; no reliable D call. This CDR3 has 11 residues. Trimming took off 6 bases at V and 7 bases at J, with 10 bases between the two ends. Germline CDR1 is MNHEY and CDR2 is SVGAGI. CDR3 sequence: CASSLGPEQYF. The DNA of the CDR3 is TGTGCCAGCAGCCTGGGTCCGGAGCAGTACTTC.

The CDR3 reads CAISESTYISYEQYF. For the CDR3, the DNA is TGTGCCATCAGTGAGTCGACTTATATCTCCTACGAGCAGTACTTC. This chain connects TRBV10-3 to TRBJ2-7; D is unresolved. CDR1 and CDR2 from the germline V gene are ENHRY and SYGVKD. CDR3 length: 15 amino acids. Trimming cost V 0 bases and J 0 bases, with 9 bases left between them.

The chain is built from TRBV6-5 and TRBJ1-1, with a tentative D call TRBD1 (6 bases). Per the germline V gene, CDR1 is MNHEY and CDR2 is SVGAGI. V was trimmed by 2 bases and J by 1 base, leaving 11 bases between them. The CDR3 is made up of 15 amino acids. DNA for the CDR3: TGTGCCAGCAGTTACCTCGGGACACAGAACACTGAAGCTTTCTTT. This translates into CASSYLGTQNTEAFF.

This clone was recorded a few times. The rearrangement uses TRBV4-2 and TRBJ1-1, with D possibly being TRBD1 (5 bases). CDR1 and CDR2 from the germline V gene are LGHNA and YNFKEQ. Trimming took 0 bases from V and 0 from J, leaving 11 bases between them. CDR3 size: 16 residues. CDR3 protein: CASSQDKGRVNTEAFF. The CDR3 coding sequence is TGTGCCAGCAGCCAAGATAAAGGCAGGGTGAACACTGAAGCTTTCTTT.

The chain has TRBV11-1 and TRBJ1-3, with no clear D. CDR3 length equals 13 residues. Germline-derived CDR1 and CDR2 are SGHAT and FQDESV (reference sequence). V was shortened by 3 bases and J by 6 bases, with 9 bases between the two germline ends. The CDR3: CASSFTQENTIYF. The CDR3 coding sequence is TGTGCCAGCAGCTTCACCCAGGAAAACACCATATATTTT.

The gene calls are TRBV7-2 and TRBJ2-3; tentatively, D is TRBD1 or TRBD2 (6 bases each). The germline V and J ends were trimmed by 1 base and 1 base, with 15 bases remaining between them. The CDR3 contains 17 residues. Germline V gene data show CDR1 as SGHTA and CDR2 as FQGNSA. The CDR3 loop is CASSLEGRGGGTDTQYF. The CDR3 nucleotides read TGTGCCAGCAGCTTAGAAGGCAGGGGCGGGGGCACAGATACGCAGTATTTT.

The chain carries TRBV10-3 and TRBJ1-2, with TRBD1 matching over 12 bases. Germline CDR1 is ENHRY and CDR2 is SYGVKD. V gave up 4 bases and J gave up 7 bases; unmatched junction bases: 7. This CDR3 is built from 15 residues. The DNA for the CDR3 is TGTGCCATCAGTGCCAGCGGGACAGGGGGCTCTGGCTACACCTTC. Its protein product is CAISASGTGGSGYTF.

The chain combines TRBV27 with TRBJ2-1, with 7 bases aligning to TRBD2. The CDR3 extends over 16 amino acids. V shed 1 base and J 0 bases; nucleotides not matched to a gene: 3. The germline V gene encodes CDR1 MNHEY and CDR2 SMNVEV (reference sequence). The CDR3 coding sequence is TGTGCCAGCAGTTTATTGCGGGGGAGCTCCTACAATGAGCAGTTCTTC. Translation gives CASSLLRGSSYNEQFF.

The rearrangement joins TRBV5-6 to TRBJ1-2; 8 nucleotides align to TRBD1. Germline V gives CDR1 SGHDT, CDR2 YYEEEE. V lost 4 bases and J lost 8; bases outside the gene matches: 10. CDR3 size: 14 residues. DNA of the CDR3: TGTGCCAGCAGCCCGACAGGGGACTATAGCGGCTACACCTTC. This codes for CASSPTGDYSGYTF.

With respect to this clone: The same CDR3 also results from other DNA sequences found in this sample. The CDR3: CASSEGRGSYNEQFF. In nucleotides, the CDR3 is TGTGCCAGCAGTGAGGGCAGGGGCTCCTACAATGAGCAGTTCTTC. V is TRBV6-1 and J is TRBJ2-1, with TRBD1 as a possible D gene (6 bases). V was trimmed by 3 bases and J by 0 bases, leaving 9 bases between them. This CDR3 is 15 amino acids long. CDR1 and CDR2 (germline): MNHNS, SASEGT.

This clone was recorded a few times. This sequence joins TRBV5-1 and TRBJ2-7; D ambiguous. The length of the CDR3 is 13 residues. The V end was cut by 0 bases, the J end by 6 bases, with 10 bases between. The V gene's germline CDR1 is SGHRS and CDR2 YFSETQ. The CDR3 DNA sequence: TGCGCCAGCAGCTTGGTGGTCGCAGGCGAGCAGTACTTC. Encoded protein: CASSLVVAGEQYF.

The rearrangement links TRBV28 to TRBJ2-5; 9 positions match TRBD1. Germline assignment: CDR1 MDHEN and CDR2 SYDVKM. This CDR3 comprises 15 residues. Trimming removed 3 bases from V and 5 bases from J; junction bases left unmatched: 7. The CDR3: CASSFLQGAVETQYF. CDR3 sequence (DNA): TGTGCCAGCAGTTTCTTACAGGGGGCTGTGGAGACCCAGTACTTC.

CDR3 nucleotides: TGTGCCAGCAGTTACACTCGACAGGCCCTATCTAGTGGCTACACCTTC. Protein sequence: CASSYTRQALSSGYTF. The gene calls are TRBV6-6 and TRBJ1-2, with D possibly being TRBD1 (6 bases). The germline gives CDR1 MNHNY, CDR2 SVGAGI (reference sequence). Trimming took 2 bases from V and 7 from J, leaving 20 bases between them. This CDR3 has 16 residues.

The rearrangement links TRBV12-2 to TRBJ2-1; no check of the table's D call, TRBD1, against the DNA was made. TRBV12-2 is noted as a pseudogene. This CDR3 has 16 residues. The CDR3 is CASRSQACRTLNEQFF. In DNA form, the CDR3 reads TGTGCAAGTCGCTCCCAGGCGTGCCGAACCCTCAATGAGCAGTTCTTC.

This clone was seen a few times. The chain couples TRBV10-3 to TRBJ2-6; 9 bases agree with TRBD1. This CDR3 is 18 amino acids long. V was pared by 4 bases and J by 2 bases, with 9 bases of the junction left unmatched. Germline CDR1 ENHRY, CDR2 SYGVKD. The CDR3 is CAISGDRDRVTGANVLTF. In DNA, the CDR3 is TGTGCCATCAGTGGCGACCGGGACAGGGTGACTGGGGCCAACGTCCTGACTTTC.

This clone was counted a single time. CDR3 sequence (DNA): TGCGCCAGCAGCTTCCTAGCGGGGGGCTTAACAGATACGCAGTATTTT. As protein: CASSFLAGGLTDTQYF. The chain couples TRBV5-1 to TRBJ2-3, with 11 bases fitting TRBD2. This CDR3 contains 16 residues. Germline CDR1 is SGHRS and CDR2 is YFSETQ. Unmatched junction bases numbered 5, after V lost 2 bases and J lost 3 bases.

The V call is TRBV18, the J call TRBJ1-1, with a possible D match to TRBD1 (6 bases). Trimming took off 2 bases at V and 3 bases at J, with 13 bases between the two ends. Germline V gene data show CDR1 as KGHSH and CDR2 as LQKENI. This CDR3 contains 15 residues. The CDR3 is CASSPAARGYTEAFF. In DNA form, the CDR3 reads TGTGCCAGCTCACCAGCGGCCAGGGGATACACTGAAGCTTTCTTT. The full variable domain, rest sourced from reference TRBV18 and TRBJ1-1, is NAGVMQNPRHLVRRRGQEARLRCSPMKGHSHVYWYRQLPEEGLKFMVYLQKENIIDESGMPKERFSAEFPKEGPSILRIQQVVRGDSAAYFCASSPAARGYTEAFFGQGTRLTVV.

Only one count was recorded for this clone. V is TRBV19 and J is TRBJ1-2, with TRBD1 matching 7 bases. The CDR3 has 15 residues. V gave up 6 bases and J gave up 7 bases; unmatched junction bases: 14. Germline V gives CDR1 LNHDA, CDR2 SQIVND (reference sequence). CDR3 in amino acids: CASSPSIGTASGYTF. The CDR3 DNA reads as TGTGCCAGTAGCCCGTCGATTGGGACAGCATCTGGCTACACCTTC.

The CDR3 loop is CASSRLAGAYEQYF. The CDR3 DNA reads as TGTGCCAGCTCACGACTAGCGGGAGCGTACGAGCAGTACTTC. The rearrangement uses TRBV18 and TRBJ2-7; 12 nucleotides agree with TRBD2. J lost 4 bases, V lost 4 bases, and 2 bases had no gene match. There are 14 residues in the CDR3. CDR1 is KGHSH and CDR2 is LQKENI in the germline V gene. The variable domain in full, completed from reference TRBV18 and TRBJ2-7, reads NAGVMQNPRHLVRRRGQEARLRCSPMKGHSHVYWYRQLPEEGLKFMVYLQKENIIDESGMPKERFSAEFPKEGPSILRIQQVVRGDSAAYFCASSRLAGAYEQYFGPGTRLTVT.

The V and J genes are TRBV7-9 and TRBJ2-5; D is perhaps TRBD1 (6 bases). Trimming cost V 1 base and J 2 bases, with 11 bases left between them. Looked up from germline, CDR1 is SEHNR and CDR2 is FQNEAQ (reference sequence). The CDR3 has 15 residues. For the CDR3, the DNA is TGTGCCAGCAGCTTAGGGGGACAACCTCAAGAGACCCAGTACTTC. This translates into CASSLGGQPQETQYF.

This chain joins TRBV6-5 and TRBJ2-7; 8 bases line up with TRBD1. Germline loops: CDR1 MNHEY, CDR2 SVGAGI. V gave up 2 bases and J gave up 3 bases; unmatched junction bases: 3. The CDR3 is made up of 14 amino acids. The CDR3: CASSYPGQGYEQYF. The CDR3 coding sequence is TGTGCCAGCAGTTACCCTGGACAGGGCTACGAGCAGTACTTC.

In its sample, this clone was seen a few times. The chain carries TRBV6-5 and TRBJ1-4; 7 bases map to TRBD1. V trimming: 2 bases; J trimming: 8 bases; junction bases outside the gene matches: 8. Germline V CDR1 and CDR2: MNHEY, SVGAGI. The CDR3 sequence is 15 residues long. The CDR3: CASSYTGTAGEKLFF. In nucleotides, the CDR3 is TGTGCCAGCAGTTACACCGGGACAGCAGGCGAAAAACTGTTTTTT.

J is TRBJ2-2 and V is TRBV7-9; D is perhaps TRBD1 or TRBD2 (6 bases each). Trimming took off 5 bases at V and 7 bases at J, with 20 bases between the two ends. CDR3 size: 16 residues. The germline V gene encodes CDR1 SEHNR and CDR2 FQNEAQ (reference sequence). The CDR3 protein is CASSQPWGASSGELFF. The CDR3 nucleotides read TGTGCCAGCAGCCAACCATGGGGGGCGAGTAGCGGGGAGCTGTTTTTT.

Only a few counts were recorded for this clone. The rearrangement links TRBV14 to TRBJ1-1; possibly TRBD1 for D (6 bases). The CDR3 is 14 residues long. The germline V and J ends were trimmed by 5 bases and 1 base, with 11 bases remaining between them. Germline values: CDR1 SGHDN, CDR2 FVKESK. The CDR3 nucleotides are TGTGCCAGCAGCTTTACAGGGCCGAACACTGAAGCTTTCTTT. This encodes CASSFTGPNTEAFF. The full variable domain, rest sourced from reference TRBV14 and TRBJ1-1, is EAGVTQFPSHSVIEKGQTVTLRCDPISGHDNLYWYRRVMGKEIKFLLHFVKESKQDESGMPNNRFLAERTGGTYSTLKVQPAELEDSGVYFCASSFTGPNTEAFFGQGTRLTVV.

This clone occurred a few times. DNA of the CDR3: TGTGCCAGCAGTGAAGACCTCCGCTACGAGCAGTACTTC. It yields the protein CASSEDLRYEQYF. The chain uses TRBV2 and TRBJ2-7; no reliable D call. CDR1 is SNHLY, CDR2 FYNNEI, per germline. V lost 1 base to trimming and J lost 3 bases, with 7 bases between them. The CDR3 has 13 residues.